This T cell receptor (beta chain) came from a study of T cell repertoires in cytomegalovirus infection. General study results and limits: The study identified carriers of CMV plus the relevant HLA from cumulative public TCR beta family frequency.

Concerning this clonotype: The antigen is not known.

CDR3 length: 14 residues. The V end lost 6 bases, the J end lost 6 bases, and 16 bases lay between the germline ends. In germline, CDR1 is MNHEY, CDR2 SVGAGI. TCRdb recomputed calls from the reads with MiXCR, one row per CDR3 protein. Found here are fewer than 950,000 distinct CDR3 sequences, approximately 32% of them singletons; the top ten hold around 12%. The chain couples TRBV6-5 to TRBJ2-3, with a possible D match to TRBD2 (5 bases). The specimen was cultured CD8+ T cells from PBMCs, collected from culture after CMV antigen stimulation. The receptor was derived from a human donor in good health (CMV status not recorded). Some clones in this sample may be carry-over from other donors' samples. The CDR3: CASRVAGVGDTQYF. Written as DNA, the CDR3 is TGTGCCAGCAGAGTTGCCGGGGTCGGGGATACGCAGTATTTT.